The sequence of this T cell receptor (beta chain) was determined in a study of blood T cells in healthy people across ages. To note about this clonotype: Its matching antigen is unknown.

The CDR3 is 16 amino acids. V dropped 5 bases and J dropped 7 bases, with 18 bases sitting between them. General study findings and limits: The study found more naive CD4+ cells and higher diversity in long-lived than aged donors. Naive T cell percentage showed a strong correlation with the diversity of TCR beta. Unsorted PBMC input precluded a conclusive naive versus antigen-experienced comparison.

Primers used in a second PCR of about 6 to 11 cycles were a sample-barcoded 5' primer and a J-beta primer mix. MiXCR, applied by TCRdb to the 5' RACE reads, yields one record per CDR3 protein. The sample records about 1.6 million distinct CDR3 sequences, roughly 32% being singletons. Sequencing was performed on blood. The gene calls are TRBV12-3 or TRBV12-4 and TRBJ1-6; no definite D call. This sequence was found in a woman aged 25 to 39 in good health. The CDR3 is CASSVSSGRSNSPLHF. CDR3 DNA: TGTGCCAGCAGTGTAAGCAGTGGGCGTTCCAATTCACCCCTCCACTTT.